Below are 28 T cell receptor beta chains sequenced from a single sample in a study of vaccination and CD4 T cells after COVID-19. No antigen is known for these receptors. The time point was: late sampling 161 to 241 days after vaccination in a few convalescent patients. Treatment indicated: approximately 11-day PBMC culture with coronavirus spike peptide pools or control peptides (ViraFEST assay). The study sequenced cultured CD4+ T cell DNA using the Oncomine TCR Beta short-read assay. In TCRdb, the PCR reads were re-called with MiXCR into one record per CDR3 protein. The table has some 24,000 distinct CDR3 sequences, around 40% seen once. The input for sequencing was CD4+ T cells from blood, cultured in vitro, taken about 7 months after SARS-CoV-2 vaccination. The source is a human donor who had recovered from COVID-19.

In its sample, this clonotype was seen a few times. This sequence joins TRBV6-1 and TRBJ2-7; 9 bases are a match to TRBD1. Germline values: CDR1 MNHNS, CDR2 SASEGT. The CDR3 runs 13 residues. V was pared by 6 bases and J by 4 bases, with 4 bases of the junction left unmatched. Written as DNA, the CDR3 is TGTGCCAGCAGCAGGACAGGGGTGTACGAGCAGTACTTC. Translated, it gives CASSRTGVYEQYF.

There are a few counts of this clonotype. This chain links TRBV20-1 with TRBJ1-1, with a weak D call TRBD1 (5 bases). Trimming pared 7 bases from V and 4 bases from J, leaving 22 bases between. The CDR3 totals 15 residues. In germline, CDR1 is DFQATT, CDR2 SNEGSKA (reference sequence). The CDR3 here is CSVPTEGRAITEAFF. The CDR3 DNA follows: TGCAGTGTCCCTACGGAGGGCAGGGCGATCACTGAAGCTTTCTTT.

The chain recombines TRBV12-3 or TRBV12-4 with TRBJ2-1; no reliable D call. Trimming took off 3 bases at V and 1 base at J, with 10 bases between the two ends. The CDR3 has 15 amino acids. The CDR3 coding sequence is TGTGCCAGCAGTTTCGGCACGGCGTCCTACAATGAGCAGTTCTTC. This codes for CASSFGTASYNEQFF.

The CDR3 DNA reads TGTGCCAGCAGCTCTCTTGTAGCGGGAAATGAGCAGTTCTTC. It specifies CASSSLVAGNEQFF. The V gene is TRBV11-3, the J gene TRBJ2-1, with TRBD2 identical over 8 bases. The junction had 6 bases not matched to a gene; V was cut back by 4 bases and J by 7 bases. This CDR3 is 14 amino acids long. Germline lookup yields CDR1 SGHNT and CDR2 YENEEA.

This clonotype occurred a few times. V is TRBV7-6 and J is TRBJ2-7; TRBD1 matches at 9 bases. The CDR3 spans 14 residues. The ends lost 6 bases at V and 1 base at J; junction bases unmatched: 4. Germline V lookup: CDR1 SGHVS, CDR2 FNYEAQ. CDR3 region: CASRSQGASYEQYF. The CDR3 DNA reads TGTGCCAGCAGGTCACAGGGGGCGTCCTACGAGCAGTACTTC.

This clonotype was seen a handful of times. This chain joins TRBV7-9 and TRBJ1-2; D not certain. V was clipped by 0 bases and J by 6 bases, with 8 bases between them. This CDR3 contains 13 residues. Germline values: CDR1 SEHNR, CDR2 FQNEAQ (reference sequence). The CDR3 protein is CASSLARFDGYTF. For the CDR3, the DNA is TGTGCCAGCAGCTTAGCCCGGTTCGATGGCTACACCTTC.

V gene TRBV19 combines with J gene TRBJ2-7; no reliable D call. CDR1 LNHDA and CDR2 SQIVND come from the germline V gene (reference sequence). V lost 6 bases and J lost 3, with 18 bases in between. The CDR3 sequence is 15 residues long. CDR3 sequence reads: CASSMDPLDGYEQYF. The CDR3 DNA reads as TGTGCCAGTAGCATGGACCCACTGGACGGCTACGAGCAGTACTTC.

The V gene is TRBV11-2, the J gene TRBJ1-1, with D tentatively TRBD1 (5 bases). The CDR3 covers 14 residues. V lost 1 base, J lost 4 bases, and 10 bases lay in between. The germline gives CDR1 SGHAT, CDR2 FQNNGV. CDR3 loop: CASSLGWGSTEAFF. DNA for the CDR3: TGTGCCAGCAGCTTAGGTTGGGGGTCCACTGAAGCTTTCTTT.

V usage is TRBV5-4 and J usage is TRBJ2-5; the D gene is possibly TRBD1 (6 bases). Germline V gives CDR1 SGHNT, CDR2 YYREEE (reference sequence). The CDR3 runs to 15 residues. V lost 0 bases and J 5 bases, leaving 14 bases between the germline ends. The CDR3 region is CASSLAGQFMETQYF. CDR3 DNA sequence: TGTGCCAGCAGCTTGGCCGGACAGTTTATGGAGACCCAGTACTTC.

The chain links TRBV19 to TRBJ2-6, with D maybe TRBD1 (7 bases). Per the germline V gene, CDR1 is LNHDA and CDR2 is SQIVND (reference sequence). CDR3 length equals 14 residues. V was clipped by 10 bases and J by 2 bases, with 12 bases between them. CDR3 sequence (DNA): TGTGCCACCCAGGGGGGAGCTGGGGCCAACGTCCTGACTTTC. Its translation: CATQGGAGANVLTF.

This clonotype was recorded a few times. Compared with germline, one end of the junction differs, possibly owing to a read error. The chain has TRBV20-1 and TRBJ2-3, with TRBD1 identical over 7 bases. This CDR3 has 15 residues. The germline V gene encodes CDR1 DFQATT and CDR2 SNEGSKA (reference sequence). CDR3 nucleotide sequence: TGCAGTGCTGGAGAAAGACAGGGCCTCACAGATACGCAGTATTTT. Protein: CSAGERQGLTDTQYF.

This clonotype was seen a few times. J is TRBJ2-1 and V is TRBV20-1; 10 bases are a match to TRBD1. The CDR3 contains 15 residues. In germline, CDR1 is DFQATT, CDR2 SNEGSKA (reference sequence). V dropped 0 bases and J dropped 6; count of bases not matched to a gene: 5. The DNA for the CDR3 is TGCAGTGCTAGAGATCTCGGGACAGGGGTCAATGAGCAGTTCTTC. This encodes CSARDLGTGVNEQFF.

The J gene is TRBJ1-5, the V gene TRBV10-2, with D maybe TRBD1 (6 bases). Trimming pared 7 bases from V and 3 bases from J, leaving 10 bases between. This CDR3 spans 13 amino acids. Germline CDR1 WSHSY, CDR2 SAAADI. CDR3 DNA: TGCGCCAGCACGGCAGGGGACAATCAGCCCCAGCATTTT. It translates to CASTAGDNQPQHF.

The rearrangement uses TRBV28 and TRBJ2-5, with 12 nucleotides matching TRBD2. Germline values: CDR1 MDHEN, CDR2 SYDVKM. CDR3 length equals 16 residues. The junction had 8 bases not matched to a gene; V was cut back by 5 bases and J by 4 bases. The CDR3 region has the DNA TGTGCCAGCAGTGGACTAGCGGGAATTAGAGGAGAGACCCAGTACTTC. This codes for CASSGLAGIRGETQYF.

The J gene is TRBJ2-1, the V gene TRBV12-3 or TRBV12-4; D gene ambiguous. CDR3 size: 12 residues. Deletions cut 6 bases from V and 6 bases from J, with 9 bases between. The CDR3 DNA follows: TGTGCCAGCAGCAACGAAGGCAATGAGCAGTTCTTC. Its protein is CASSNEGNEQFF.

V is TRBV19 and J is TRBJ2-5; D is unclear. The CDR3 consists of 8 residues. Germline CDR1 LNHDA, CDR2 SQIVND (reference sequence). The CDR3 spells CDTSPQYF. The CDR3 DNA reads TGTGACACGAGCCCCCAGTACTTC.

This chain joins TRBV20-1 and TRBJ1-1; no firm D call. The CDR3 covers 13 residues. Trimming took off 3 bases at V and 1 base at J, with 9 bases between the two ends. Germline values: CDR1 DFQATT, CDR2 SNEGSKA (reference sequence). The CDR3 nucleotides are TGCAGTGCTAGCGATGGACGGAACACTGAAGCTTTCTTT. This gives the protein CSASDGRNTEAFF.

This clonotype is labeled medium-sized. The chain employs TRBV7-3 and TRBJ2-7, with 9 bases fitting TRBD2. V lost 6 bases, J lost 0 bases, and 3 bases stayed unmatched. Germline V CDR1 and CDR2: SGHTA, FQGTGA. The CDR3 extends over 14 amino acids. CDR3 DNA: TGTGCCAGCAGGCCAGCGGGAGGCTCCTACGAGCAGTACTTC. This encodes CASRPAGGSYEQYF.

This clonotype occurred once. The rearrangement uses TRBV10-3 and TRBJ2-1, with 11 bases lining up with TRBD2. The CDR3 is 15 residues long. Germline V CDR1 and CDR2: ENHRY, SYGVKD. V lost 6 bases, J lost 4 bases, and 5 bases stayed unmatched. The DNA for the CDR3 is TGTGCCATCAGGGGGGGACTAGCGGCTTACAATGAGCAGTTCTTC. This encodes CAIRGGLAAYNEQFF.

The chain couples TRBV19 to TRBJ1-5, with TRBD1 matching 7 bases. CDR3 length equals 13 residues. The V gene end was trimmed by 7 bases and the J gene end by 7 bases; junction bases not matched to a gene: 7. CDR1 is LNHDA and CDR2 is SQIVND in the germline V gene (reference sequence). CDR3 residues: CASTSDRTQPQHF. The DNA of the CDR3 is TGTGCCAGTACCTCGGACAGGACCCAGCCCCAGCATTTT.

The V gene is TRBV10-3, the J gene TRBJ1-2; D remains ambiguous. This CDR3 comprises 12 residues. CDR1 is ENHRY and CDR2 is SYGVKD in the germline V gene. Trimming pared 2 bases from V and 1 base from J, leaving 2 bases between. The CDR3 is CAISEGNYGYTF. Written as DNA, the CDR3 is TGTGCCATCAGTGAGGGTAACTATGGCTACACCTTC.

V and J are TRBV20-1 and TRBJ2-5; D not resolved. The CDR3 consists of 11 residues. Trimming left V 5 bases short and J 2 bases short, with 6 bases between. The germline CDR1 and CDR2 sequences are DFQATT and SNEGSKA (reference sequence). CDR3 nucleotides: TGCAGTGCTGAACATCAAGAGACCCAGTACTTC. Protein product: CSAEHQETQYF.

This clonotype has only a few counts. J is TRBJ1-5 and V is TRBV20-1, with no clear D. The CDR3 totals 15 residues. The germline gives CDR1 DFQATT, CDR2 SNEGSKA (reference sequence). With 1 base removed from V and 4 bases from J, the gap between germline ends came to 14 bases. This CDR3 is CSARVRGLRNQPQHF. The CDR3 DNA is TGCAGTGCTAGAGTCCGCGGACTTAGGAATCAGCCCCAGCATTTT.

A few counts support this clonotype. The V and J genes are TRBV6-1 and TRBJ1-5; TRBD1 matches 8 bases. This CDR3 has 13 amino acids. V lost 9 bases and J lost 4; bases outside the gene matches: 5. Looked up from germline, CDR1 is MNHNS and CDR2 is SASEGT. This CDR3 reads CASRTGRNQPQHF. The CDR3 DNA follows: TGTGCCAGTAGGACAGGGAGGAATCAGCCCCAGCATTTT.

This chain connects TRBV28 to TRBJ2-7; 12 bases map to TRBD2. The junction had 1 base not matched to a gene; V was cut back by 5 bases and J by 2 bases. The CDR3 spans 14 residues. From germline, CDR1 is MDHEN and CDR2 SYDVKM. DNA for the CDR3: TGTGCCAGCAGTCGGACTAGCGGGGCCTACGAGCAGTACTTC. Its translation is CASSRTSGAYEQYF.

This clonotype was seen more than once but under ten times. J is TRBJ1-5 and V is TRBV4-3; no clear D gene. Trimming stripped 2 bases from V and 6 bases from J, with 8 bases between. The CDR3 extends over 13 amino acids. Germline CDR1 and CDR2: LGHNA and YSLEER. The CDR3 reads CASSQSTVQPQHF. The CDR3 bases are TGCGCCAGCAGCCAATCTACAGTTCAGCCCCAGCATTTT.

This clonotype was observed a handful of times. The chain is built from TRBV7-2 and TRBJ2-7; D remains unclear. This CDR3 is 12 amino acids long. V lost 5 bases and J lost 1, with 6 bases in between. The V gene's germline CDR1 is SGHTA and CDR2 FQGNSA. The CDR3 protein is CASSARSYEQYF. CDR3 nucleotide sequence: TGTGCCAGCAGCGCTCGGTCCTACGAGCAGTACTTC. Based on the CDR3 plus reference TRBV7-2 and TRBJ2-7, the full variable domain is GAGVSQSPSNKVTEKGKDVELRCDPISGHTALYWYRQSLGQGLEFLIYFQGNSAPDKSGLPSDRFSAERTGGSVSTLTIQRTQQEDSAVYLCASSARSYEQYFGPGTRLTVT.

The chain has TRBV7-9 and TRBJ2-7, with D hard to call. V lost 3 bases to trimming and J lost 6 bases, with 9 bases between them. CDR3 size: 12 residues. Germline V gives CDR1 SEHNR, CDR2 FQNEAQ (reference sequence). The CDR3 DNA follows: TGTGCCAGCAGCTTGCTAGGTCCCGAGCAGTACTTC. This codes for CASSLLGPEQYF. Combining the CDR3 with reference TRBV7-9 and TRBJ2-7 gives the whole variable domain DTGVSQNPRHKITKRGQNVTFRCDPISEHNRLYWYRQTLGQGPEFLTYFQNEAQLEKSRLLSDRFSAERPKGSFSTLEIQRTEQGDSAMYLCASSLLGPEQYFGPGTRLTVT.